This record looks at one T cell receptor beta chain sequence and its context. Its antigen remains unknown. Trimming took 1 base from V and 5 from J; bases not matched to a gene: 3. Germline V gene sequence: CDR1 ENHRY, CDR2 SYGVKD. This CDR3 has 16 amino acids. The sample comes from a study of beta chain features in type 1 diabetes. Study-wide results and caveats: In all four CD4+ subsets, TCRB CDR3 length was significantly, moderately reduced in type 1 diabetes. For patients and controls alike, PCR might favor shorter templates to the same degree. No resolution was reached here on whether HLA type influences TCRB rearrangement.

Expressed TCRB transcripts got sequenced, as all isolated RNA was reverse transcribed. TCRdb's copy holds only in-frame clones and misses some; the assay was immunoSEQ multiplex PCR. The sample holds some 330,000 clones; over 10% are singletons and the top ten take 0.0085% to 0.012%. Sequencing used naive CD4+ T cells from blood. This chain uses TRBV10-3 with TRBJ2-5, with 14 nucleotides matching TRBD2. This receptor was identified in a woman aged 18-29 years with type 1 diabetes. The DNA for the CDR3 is TGTGCCATCAGTGAGTGGGGGACTAGCGGGAGTGAGACCCAGTACTTC. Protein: CAISEWGTSGSETQYF.